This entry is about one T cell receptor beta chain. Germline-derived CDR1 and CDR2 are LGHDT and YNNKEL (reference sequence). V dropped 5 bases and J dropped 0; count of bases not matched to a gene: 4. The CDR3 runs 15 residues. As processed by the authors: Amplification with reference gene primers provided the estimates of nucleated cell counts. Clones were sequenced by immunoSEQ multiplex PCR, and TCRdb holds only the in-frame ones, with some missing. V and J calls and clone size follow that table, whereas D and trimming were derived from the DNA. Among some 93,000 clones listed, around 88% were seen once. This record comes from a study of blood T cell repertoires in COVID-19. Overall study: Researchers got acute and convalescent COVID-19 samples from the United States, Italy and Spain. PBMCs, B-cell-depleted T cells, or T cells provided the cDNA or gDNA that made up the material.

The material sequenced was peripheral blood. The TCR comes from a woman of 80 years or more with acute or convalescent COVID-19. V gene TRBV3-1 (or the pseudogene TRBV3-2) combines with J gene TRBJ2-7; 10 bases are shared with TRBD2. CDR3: CASSIAGGPSYEQYF. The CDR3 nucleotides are TGTGCCAGCAGCATAGCGGGGGGTCCCTCCTACGAGCAGTACTTC.